This TCR beta chain is drawn from a study of T cells in Graves' hyperthyroidism and ophthalmopathy. Amplification yielded TCR beta CDR3 regions, with RNA transcripts as the source. The TCR CDR3 was amplified in a first-round RT-PCR using the HTBI primer set. TCRdb reanalysed the multiplex PCR reads using MiXCR and keeps one entry per CDR3 protein. The table records around 290,000 distinct CDR3 sequences, more than 15% of them present only once. This CDR3 has 13 amino acids. Germline V gives CDR1 GTSNPN, CDR2 SVGIG (reference sequence). The V gene lost 4 bases and the J gene lost 2 bases, with 12 bases spanning the gap. The table lists this clonotype with many counts.

The rearrangement uses TRBV30 and TRBJ2-7, with D unresolved. Sequencing was performed on blood. The TCR comes from a woman aged 60-75 years with Graves' ophthalmopathy. The CDR3 sequence is CAWTPPETYEQYF. The CDR3 DNA reads as TGTGCCTGGACCCCCCCTGAAACCTACGAGCAGTACTTC.